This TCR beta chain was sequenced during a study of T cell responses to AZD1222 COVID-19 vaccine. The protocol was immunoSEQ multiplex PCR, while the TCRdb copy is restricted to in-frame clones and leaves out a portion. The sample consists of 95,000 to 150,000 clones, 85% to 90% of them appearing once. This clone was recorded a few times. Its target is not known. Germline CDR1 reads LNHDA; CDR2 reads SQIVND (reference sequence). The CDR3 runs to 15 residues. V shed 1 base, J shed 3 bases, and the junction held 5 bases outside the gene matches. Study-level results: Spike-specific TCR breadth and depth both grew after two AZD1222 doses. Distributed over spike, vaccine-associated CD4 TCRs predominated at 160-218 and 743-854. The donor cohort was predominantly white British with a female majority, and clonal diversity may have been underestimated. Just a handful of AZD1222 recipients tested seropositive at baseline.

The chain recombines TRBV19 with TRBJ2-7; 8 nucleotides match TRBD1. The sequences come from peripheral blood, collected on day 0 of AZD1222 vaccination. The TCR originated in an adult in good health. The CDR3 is CASSIVHRGDYEQYF. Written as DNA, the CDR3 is TGTGCCAGTAGTATAGTTCACAGGGGGGACTACGAGCAGTACTTC.